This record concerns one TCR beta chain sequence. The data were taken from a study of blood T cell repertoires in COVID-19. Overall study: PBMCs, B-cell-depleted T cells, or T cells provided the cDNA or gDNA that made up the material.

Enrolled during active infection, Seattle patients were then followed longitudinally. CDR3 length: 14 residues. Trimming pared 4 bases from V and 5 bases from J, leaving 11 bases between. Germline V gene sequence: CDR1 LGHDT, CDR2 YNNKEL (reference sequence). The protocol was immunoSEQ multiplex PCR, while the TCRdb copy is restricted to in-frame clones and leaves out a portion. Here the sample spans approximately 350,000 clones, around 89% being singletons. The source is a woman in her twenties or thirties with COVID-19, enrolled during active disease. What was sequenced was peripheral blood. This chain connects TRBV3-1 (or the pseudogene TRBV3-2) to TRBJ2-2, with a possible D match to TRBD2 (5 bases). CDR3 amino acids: CASSRGLNTGELFF. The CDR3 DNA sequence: TGTGCCAGCAGCCGCGGACTCAATACCGGGGAGCTGTTTTTT.